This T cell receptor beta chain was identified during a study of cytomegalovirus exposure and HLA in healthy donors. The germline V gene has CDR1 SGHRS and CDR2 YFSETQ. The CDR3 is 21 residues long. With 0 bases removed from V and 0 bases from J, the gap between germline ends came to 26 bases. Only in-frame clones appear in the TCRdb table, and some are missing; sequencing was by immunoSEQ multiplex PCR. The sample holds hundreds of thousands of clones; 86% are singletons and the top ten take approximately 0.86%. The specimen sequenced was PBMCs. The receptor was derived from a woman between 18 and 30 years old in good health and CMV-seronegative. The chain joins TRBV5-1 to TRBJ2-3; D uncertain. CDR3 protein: CASSLGESWPGVLLSTDTQYF. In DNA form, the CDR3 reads TGCGCCAGCAGCTTGGGAGAAAGTTGGCCGGGTGTGCTACTTAGCACAGATACGCAGTATTTT. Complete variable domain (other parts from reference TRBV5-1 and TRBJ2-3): KAGVTQTPRYLIKTRGQQVTLSCSPISGHRSVSWYQQTPGQGLQFLFEYFSETQRNKGNFPGRFSGRQFSNSRSEMNVSTLELGDSALYLCASSLGESWPGVLLSTDTQYFGPGTRLTVL.